The 14 T cell receptor beta chains below all came from one sample that was sequenced in a study of early T cells in non-severe SARS-CoV-2 infection. Using its own MiXCR run on the 5' RACE reads, TCRdb lists one record per CDR3 protein. The sample yields some 49,000 distinct CDR3 sequences, 10% to 15% seen once. The sequenced sample was whole blood. The source of these receptors is an adult who was a healthcare worker with PCR-confirmed SARS-CoV-2 infection or an uninfected control (not recorded which).

The chain uses TRBV28 and TRBJ1-1; 9 bases are shared with TRBD1. Germline assignment: CDR1 MDHEN and CDR2 SYDVKM. There are 14 residues in the CDR3. V lost 6 bases to trimming and J lost 5 bases; unmatched junction nucleotides: 7. The CDR3 is CASRLQGARTEAFF. The CDR3 DNA reads TGTGCCAGCAGGCTACAGGGGGCGCGGACTGAAGCTTTCTTT.

The chain recombines TRBV29-1 with TRBJ1-1; D not certain. The CDR3 runs to 14 residues. The germline gives CDR1 SQVTM, CDR2 ANQGSEA. Trimming took off 6 bases at V and 0 bases at J, with 14 bases between the two ends. The CDR3 bases are TGCAGCGTCAGGCTGGGAACCCTGAACACTGAAGCTTTCTTT. Protein: CSVRLGTLNTEAFF. The full variable domain, rest sourced from reference TRBV29-1 and TRBJ1-1, is SAVISQKPSRDICQRGTSLTIQCQVDSQVTMMFWYRQQPGQSLTLIATANQGSEATYESGFVIDKFPISRPNLTFSTLTVSNMSPEDSSIYLCSVRLGTLNTEAFFGQGTRLTVV.

This clonotype was observed a handful of times. This chain joins TRBV4-1 and TRBJ2-1, with 9 bases lining up with TRBD2. The CDR3 has 16 residues. The V gene's germline CDR1 is MGHRA and CDR2 YSYEKL. The V and J ends lost 1 base and 7 bases, in that order; junction bases with no gene match: 8. The CDR3 protein is CASSQGDGGGVNEQFF. CDR3 DNA sequence: TGCGCCAGCAGCCAAGGCGATGGCGGGGGGGTGAATGAGCAGTTCTTC.

The table lists this clonotype with many counts. The genes are TRBV7-9 and TRBJ2-1, with 12 nucleotides matching TRBD2. The length of the CDR3 is 15 residues. The J segment lost 8 bases and the V segment lost 5 bases, leaving 7 bases of the junction unmatched. Germline CDR1 SEHNR, CDR2 FQNEAQ (reference sequence). The CDR3 DNA follows: TGTGCCAGCAGCCCGACTAGCGGGAGAGTATATGAGCAGTTCTTC. Its protein is CASSPTSGRVYEQFF. The whole variable domain, filled in from reference TRBV7-9 and TRBJ2-1, reads DTGVSQNPRHKITKRGQNVTFRCDPISEHNRLYWYRQTLGQGPEFLTYFQNEAQLEKSRLLSDRFSAERPKGSFSTLEIQRTEQGDSAMYLCASSPTSGRVYEQFFGPGTRLTVL.

This clonotype was detected many times. The chain couples TRBV6-5 to TRBJ1-2; 8 nucleotides line up with TRBD1. CDR3 length equals 15 residues. In germline, CDR1 is MNHEY, CDR2 SVGAGI. After removal of 5 bases from V and 2 bases from J, the junction contained 7 bases not matched to a gene. CDR3 protein: CASSTRHRGNYGYTF. In DNA form, the CDR3 reads TGTGCCAGCAGTACCCGACACAGGGGGAACTATGGCTACACCTTC.

Ten or more counts support this clonotype. The V and J genes are TRBV18 and TRBJ1-1; TRBD1 is a possible D gene (6 bases). Germline-derived CDR1 and CDR2 are KGHSH and LQKENI. V was pared by 6 bases and J by 0 bases, with 11 bases between. CDR3 size: 14 residues. CDR3 bases: TGTGCCAGCTCCCTAGACAGGCTGAACACTGAAGCTTTCTTT. This sequence encodes CASSLDRLNTEAFF. The full variable domain, completed using reference TRBV18 and TRBJ1-1, is NAGVMQNPRHLVRRRGQEARLRCSPMKGHSHVYWYRQLPEEGLKFMVYLQKENIIDESGMPKERFSAEFPKEGPSILRIQQVVRGDSAAYFCASSLDRLNTEAFFGQGTRLTVV.

This clonotype was recorded many times. The rearrangement joins TRBV7-2 to TRBJ1-1, with a tentative D call TRBD1 (5 bases). Germline CDR1 reads SGHTA; CDR2 reads FQGNSA. V lost 1 base, J lost 11 bases, and 11 bases lay in between. There are 12 residues in the CDR3. The CDR3 sequence: CASSLDKGRAFF. Written as DNA, the CDR3 is TGTGCCAGCAGCTTAGATAAGGGGCGGGCTTTCTTT.

The gene calls are TRBV29-1 and TRBJ2-3, with a weak D call TRBD2 (5 bases). CDR3 size: 10 residues. V shed 7 bases and J shed 6 bases, with 8 bases lying between them. The germline V gene has CDR1 SQVTM and CDR2 ANQGSEA. For the CDR3, the DNA is TGCAGCGCAGAGCGGGATACGCAGTATTTT. Encoded protein: CSAERDTQYF.

This sequence joins TRBV20-1 and TRBJ1-1; D perhaps matches TRBD1 (5 bases). Trimming took off 3 bases at V and 4 bases at J, with 6 bases between the two ends. The CDR3 sequence is 11 residues long. The germline V gene has CDR1 DFQATT and CDR2 SNEGSKA (reference sequence). The CDR3 region is CSARDTTEAFF. CDR3 bases: TGCAGTGCTAGGGACACCACTGAAGCTTTCTTT.

This clonotype turned up a few times. A read error may account for a junction end that differs from germline. The chain carries TRBV19 and TRBJ2-2; perhaps TRBD2 as D (6 bases). CDR1 and CDR2 from the germline V gene are LNHDA and SQIVND (reference sequence). The CDR3 length is 15 residues. The CDR3: CASSISGGNPGELFF. DNA for the CDR3: TGTGCCAGTAGTATTTCCGGCGGGAACCCCGGGGAGCTGTTTTTT.

This clonotype appeared a few times. The rearrangement uses TRBV2 and TRBJ2-1, with 13 bases that match TRBD2. The CDR3 contains 15 residues. CDR1 SNHLY and CDR2 FYNNEI come from the germline V gene. The V segment lost 1 base and the J segment 6 bases; nucleotides outside the gene matches: 0. CDR3 in amino acids: CASSEGTSGGNEQFF. CDR3 sequence (DNA): TGTGCCAGCAGTGAAGGGACTAGCGGGGGCAATGAGCAGTTCTTC.

This clonotype showed up many times. The DNA for the CDR3 is TGTGCCAGCAGTGACGACTACGAGCAGTACTTC. Translation: CASSDDYEQYF. The rearrangement links TRBV6-4 to TRBJ2-7; D call uncertain. V was clipped by 2 bases and J by 3 bases, with 2 bases between them. The CDR3 sequence is 11 residues long. In germline, CDR1 is MRHNA, CDR2 SNTAGT.

This clonotype was counted at least ten times. This chain uses TRBV27 with TRBJ2-7; 7 positions match TRBD2. V shed 10 bases and J 2 bases; nucleotides not matched to a gene: 17. The CDR3 consists of 16 residues. Germline-derived CDR1 and CDR2 are MNHEY and SMNVEV (reference sequence). Here the CDR3 DNA reads TGTGCCACCCCAAACTTAAGCGGGGCCTATACCTACGAGCAGTACTTC. Its protein is CATPNLSGAYTYEQYF.

This clonotype has a handful of counts. J is TRBJ1-2 and V is TRBV9; D might be TRBD1 (5 bases). The CDR3 runs 15 residues. Looked up from germline, CDR1 is SGDLS and CDR2 is YYNGEE. Trimming shortened V by 0 bases and J by 8 bases, and 17 bases separated the two germline ends. The CDR3 DNA follows: TGTGCCAGCAGCGTAGATGGCGTTCGGGGCGCGGGCTACACCTTC. It encodes CASSVDGVRGAGYTF. Full variable domain (missing parts from reference TRBV9 and TRBJ1-2): DSGVTQTPKHLITATGQRVTLRCSPRSGDLSVYWYQQSLDQGLQFLIQYYNGEERAKGNILERFSAQQFPDLHSELNLSSLELGDSALYFCASSVDGVRGAGYTFGSGTRLTVV.